Below, one T cell receptor beta chain is given with its context. TCRdb re-called the PCR reads through MiXCR, storing one row per CDR3 protein. The table records about 12,000 distinct CDR3 sequences, about 50% of them present only once. The CDR3 is made up of 14 amino acids. The V gene lost 4 bases and the J gene lost 1 base, with 10 bases spanning the gap. The germline V gene encodes CDR1 SGHVS and CDR2 FQNEAQ. The sample originates from a study of CD4 and CD8 cells across lung adenocarcinoma regions. Donors had localized lung adenocarcinoma, a non-small cell lung cancer. The source is a male donor with lung adenocarcinoma. The CD4 and CD8 labels of this study may be unreliable. The sample was CD8+ T cells from the margin of a lung tumor. The V and J genes are TRBV7-8 and TRBJ1-1; no definite D call. The CDR3 DNA reads TGTGCCAGCAGCTCGCCAAGGCAGAACACTGAAGCTTTCTTT. This encodes CASSSPRQNTEAFF.